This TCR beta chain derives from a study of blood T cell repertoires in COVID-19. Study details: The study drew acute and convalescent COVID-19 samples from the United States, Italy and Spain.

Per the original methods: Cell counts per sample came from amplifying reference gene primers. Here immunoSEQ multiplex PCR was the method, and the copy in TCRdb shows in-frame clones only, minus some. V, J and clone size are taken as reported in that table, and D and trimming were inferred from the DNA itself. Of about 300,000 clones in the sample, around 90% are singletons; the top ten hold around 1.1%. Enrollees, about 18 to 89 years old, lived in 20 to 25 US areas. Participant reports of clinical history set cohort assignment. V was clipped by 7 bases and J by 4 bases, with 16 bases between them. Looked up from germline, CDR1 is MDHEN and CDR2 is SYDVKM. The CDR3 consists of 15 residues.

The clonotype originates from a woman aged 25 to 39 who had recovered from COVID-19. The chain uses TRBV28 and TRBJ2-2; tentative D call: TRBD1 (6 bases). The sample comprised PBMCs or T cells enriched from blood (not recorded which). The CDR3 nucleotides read TGTGCCAGCACCCAGGTTAGGACAGCCACCGGGGAGCTGTTTTTT. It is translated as CASTQVRTATGELFF.